The clone carrying this T cell receptor (beta chain) appeared a single time. Its matching antigen is unknown. These data originate in a study of liver allograft versus peripheral blood T cells. At the level of the study: Intrahepatic T cell receptor repertoires from transplanted livers were compared against repertoires in recipients' peripheral blood. Whole-study findings and limits: Differences were reported between the T cell receptor repertoires inside liver allografts and those that were detected in peripheral blood.

The CDR3 is 13 amino acids. CDR1 is WNHNN and CDR2 is SYGVQD in the germline V gene (reference sequence). With 4 bases clipped from V and 5 bases from J, the junction kept 2 bases outside the gene matches. From the reads, TCRdb called clonotypes with MiXCR, one entry per CDR3 protein. The table has thousands of distinct CDR3 sequences, 15% to 20% seen once. The sequence was obtained from a human patient who had a liver transplant. These T cells may partly come from the graft donor. This rearrangement joins TRBV10-1 to TRBJ2-5; 9 positions match TRBD1. CDR3 in amino acids: CASSGQGGETQYF. The CDR3 bases are TGCGCCAGCAGTGGACAGGGGGGGGAGACCCAGTACTTC.